This T cell receptor beta chain emerged from a study of blood T cell repertoires in COVID-19. Cohorts were determined from participant-reported clinical history. Using immunoSEQ multiplex PCR, the repertoire was profiled, and TCRdb retains in-frame clones only, with some absent. Here the sample spans over 200,000 clones, roughly 80% being singletons. The sequencing input was PBMCs or T cells enriched from blood (not recorded which). The clonotype was recovered from a man aged 60 to 69 who had recovered from COVID-19.

CDR3 sequence: CASSERLVASGTQYF. CDR3 DNA sequence: TGTGCCAGCAGTGAAAGGCTGGTGGCTTCAGGTACCCAGTACTTC. The chain combines TRBV2 with TRBJ2-5; D is uncertain. The CDR3 is 15 residues long. CDR1 is SNHLY, CDR2 FYNNEI, per germline. The V end was cut by 2 bases, the J end by 8 bases, with 18 bases between.